This T cell receptor (beta chain) was recorded in a study of T-cell memory formation after mild COVID-19. Using constant-segment primers, 5'RACE produced TCR alpha and TCR beta cDNA libraries carrying sample barcodes and UMIs. Via MiXCR, TCRdb re-called the 5' RACE reads, giving one row per CDR3 protein. The data contain hundreds of thousands of distinct CDR3 sequences, 17% of them singletons. The source of this sequence is an adult woman who had mild COVID-19 (a few samples of this study predate the infection). Cell type and time point are not known. The sample taken for sequencing was PBMCs or a T cell subset sorted from them (not recorded which).

The CDR3 DNA follows: TGCAGTGCTAGAGCCACGGTGGGGACCCAGTACTTC. Translated, it gives CSARATVGTQYF. V usage is TRBV20-1 and J usage is TRBJ2-5; D call uncertain. V was shortened by 1 base and J by 7 bases, with 10 bases between the two germline ends. Germline assignment: CDR1 DFQATT and CDR2 SNEGSKA (reference sequence). CDR3 length equals 12 residues.